The rows below give T cell receptor beta chains drawn from one sample of a study of shared clonotypes between healthy human individuals. Produced via immunoSEQ multiplex PCR; TCRdb's table is partial and in-frame only. The profile shows 1.6 million or so clones, around 95% of them singletons. Sequenced material: naive CD4+ T cells sorted from blood. The receptors come from a man aged 25 to 45 in good health. CDR3s leave out the opening cysteine and the closing phenylalanine or tryptophan. A D gene is named only where the DNA matches it firmly. Rows may omit the clone size; those that give it use once, few, many or a size class.

j_call d_call v_call clone_size cdr3_aa
TRBJ2-5 - TRBV5-1 - ASSPGETIETQY
TRBJ2-7 TRBD2 TRBV4-1 - ASSHNTWGELAGSLPYEQY
TRBJ2-3 - TRBV5-1 - ASSIEEGNTQY
TRBJ2-7 TRBD1 TRBV29-1 - SVRGQGAPYEQY
TRBJ1-3 - TRBV7-3 - ASSSRPGPGNTIY
TRBJ2-3 - TRBV7-2 - ASTNTDTQY
TRBJ2-1 TRBD2 TRBV19 - ASSIWPGLGYNEQF
TRBJ2-7 TRBD1 TRBV27 - ASSLFAGTGSYEQY
TRBJ2-3 - TRBV5-1 - ASSWQQAGSTPDTQY
TRBJ2-7 - TRBV7-2 - ASSHGGEQY
TRBJ2-5 - TRBV15 - ATSRDLGTQY
TRBJ2-3 - TRBV19 - ASRPRGTATDTQY
TRBJ2-7 - TRBV2 - ASSPSRAYEQY
TRBJ2-5 - TRBV7-2 - ASRSTVYQETQY
TRBJ2-1 TRBD2 TRBV5-1 - ASSLASSGSLSEQF
TRBJ2-3 - TRBV27 once ASSLMGGAGRTDTQY
TRBJ2-3 - TRBV4-1 - ASSGQGASGTRSDTQY
TRBJ2-7 - TRBV29-1 - SVVMGPYEQY
TRBJ1-4 - TRBV11-2 - ASRLHVRGEKLF
TRBJ2-7 - TRBV5-4 - ASSGGVDYEQY
TRBJ2-3 - TRBV18 - ASSAPGSDTQY
TRBJ2-1 TRBD1 TRBV11-3 - ASSSGTGGSFDEQF
TRBJ1-5 TRBD1 TRBV28 once ASSLGQGRQPQH
TRBJ2-7 - TRBV5-1 once ASSPTVSYEQY
TRBJ2-3 - TRBV7-9 - ASSPGRNTDTQY
TRBJ2-2 - TRBV6-5 - ASSYSTWAGELF
TRBJ1-1 - TRBV6-5 - ASSYASPNTEAF
TRBJ1-2 - TRBV19 - ASSVSKGYT
TRBJ1-1 - TRBV4-1 - ASSQFTGTLNTEAF
TRBJ1-1 - TRBV2 - ASSPGGGNTEAF
TRBJ2-7 TRBD2 TRBV28 - ASSLLAGRVDEQY
TRBJ2-5 TRBD2 TRBV7-9 - ASSLRRLGREGLRETQY
TRBJ2-3 TRBD2 TRBV7-3 - ASSLTPLASGRAPDTQY
TRBJ1-4 TRBD1 TRBV4-1 - ASSHGRDRGQTNEKLF
TRBJ2-1 - TRBV18 - ASSPPGHDYNEQF
TRBJ2-2 - TRBV19 once ASSILGGLPGELF
TRBJ1-1 - TRBV6-1 - ASSDIQGSEAF
TRBJ1-2 - TRBV7-2 - ASSPRPPMVTNYGYT
TRBJ2-1 TRBD2 TRBV19 - ASSIDQRLAGKEVDEQF
TRBJ1-1 TRBD1 TRBV7-9 - ASSLETGFNAF
TRBJ1-1 TRBD1 TRBV28 - ASGTGPTEAF
TRBJ1-2 TRBD1 TRBV28 once ASSIGTAGGYT
TRBJ2-1 - TRBV5-1 - ASRASGGNEQF
TRBJ2-7 - TRBV5-6 - ASSSQPLSTYEQY
TRBJ2-5 TRBD1 TRBV5-1 - ASSLEGTGETQY
TRBJ2-3 - TRBV19 once ASTDRADTQY
TRBJ2-7 TRBD1 TRBV10-3 - ASWTGWSYEQY
TRBJ2-5 - TRBV5-6 - ASSLVQRNQETQY
TRBJ1-1 - TRBV5-1 - ASSGTVQGNTEAF
TRBJ1-5 - TRBV6-5 - ASSRTIDQPQH
TRBJ2-1 TRBD2 TRBV23-1 once ASSQSASGHNEQF
TRBJ2-1 TRBD1 TRBV23-1 - ASSQKNRGYNEQF
TRBJ2-7 - TRBV28 - ASSFSMQGKISYEQY
TRBJ2-5 - TRBV4-1 - ASSQVGSTEETQY